The following is a T cell receptor (beta chain) sequence with its context. Looked up from germline, CDR1 is SQVTM and CDR2 is ANQGSEA. V lost 2 bases and J lost 5, with 10 bases in between. This CDR3 region has 12 residues. Random hexamers were used to reverse transcribe the RNA input (roughly 0.5 to 1 ug). A single record per CDR3 protein comes from TCRdb applying MiXCR to the immunoSEQ multiplex PCR reads. The sample has some 200,000 distinct CDR3 sequences, more than 90% seen once. This entry belongs to a study of CD8 T cells in Susac syndrome. Study-level background: Eight or nine of the sequenced Susac syndrome patients were in remission, and more than 5 had active disease.

The clonotype originates from a human donor with Susac syndrome. The specimen was CD4+ T cells from PBMCs. The chain links TRBV29-1 to TRBJ2-7; either TRBD1 or TRBD2 may supply D (6 bases each). In DNA, the CDR3 is TGCAGCGTTGAAAACGGGGGCGACGAGCAGTACTTC. This encodes CSVENGGDEQYF.